Sequencing of this T cell receptor beta chain was carried out in a study of T cell responses to AZD1222 COVID-19 vaccine. General study points: Repertoires were collected only later (after the peak T cell response had occurred). Compared with day 0, the breadth and depth of the Spike-specific TCR repertoire rose significantly after two doses of AZD1222. Donors were mostly white British, more females; clonal diversity possibly underestimated. Seropositivity was recorded at baseline in only five to seven AZD1222 recipients.

This clone was seen only once. No antigen is known for it. The CDR3 has 14 residues. CDR1 and CDR2 (germline): ENHRY, SYGVKD. After removal of 9 bases from V and 7 bases from J, the junction contained 9 bases not matched to a gene. Generated by immunoSEQ multiplex PCR, the TCRdb table keeps only in-frame clones and is missing some. Among approximately 110,000 clones listed, about 91% were seen once. This chain joins TRBV10-3 and TRBJ2-2; 9 nucleotides line up with TRBD1. The clonotype comes from an adult in good health. The specimen was peripheral blood, collected on day 0 of AZD1222 vaccination. Here the CDR3 DNA reads TGTGCCATGACCGGGACAGGGCGGTTCGGGGAGCTGTTTTTT. It encodes CAMTGTGRFGELFF.